This T cell receptor beta chain originates from a study of T-cell reconstitution after alpha-beta-depleted transplantation in children. Germline assignment: CDR1 MNHEY and CDR2 SVGAGI. The ends were cut back, 5 bases at V and 1 base at J, with 11 bases in the middle. The CDR3 length is 14 residues. As it was prepared, the TCRbeta library received unique molecular identifiers. TCRdb re-called the PCR reads with MiXCR, one entry per CDR3 protein. The table has 190,000 or so distinct CDR3 sequences, about 14% seen once. This clonotype appeared many times. This receptor was identified in a human donor who donated a stem cell graft to a child with acute lymphoblastic leukemia. This sample comprised PBMCs from the stem cell graft donor, obtained from the stem cell graft. The rearrangement uses TRBV6-5 and TRBJ1-1; tentative D call: TRBD1 (5 bases). The CDR3 loop is CASSPDTWNTEAFF. The CDR3, as DNA: TGTGCCAGCAGTCCGGACACCTGGAACACTGAAGCTTTCTTT.